This is a list of T cell receptor beta chains from one sample in a study of early T cells in non-severe SARS-CoV-2 infection. TCRdb ran MiXCR on the 5' RACE reads and lists one entry per CDR3 protein. The profile covers 70,000 to 90,000 distinct CDR3 sequences, with about 12% appearing a single time and approximately 3.6% taken by the ten largest. Sequenced: whole blood. All receptors come from an adult who was a healthcare worker with PCR-confirmed SARS-CoV-2 infection or an uninfected control (not recorded which). CDR3s leave out the opening cysteine and the closing phenylalanine or tryptophan. The order of the fields is J gene, V gene, CDR3 protein.

J: TRBJ2-3; V: TRBV24-1; CDR3: ATSDSGGLYTDTQY
J: TRBJ2-4; V: TRBV29-1; CDR3: SVGQGILQY
J: TRBJ2-2; V: TRBV28; CDR3: ASSLSGGELF
J: TRBJ1-2; V: TRBV2; CDR3: ASSEGETAGPNYGYT
J: TRBJ2-1; V: TRBV29-1; CDR3: SVFYNEQF
J: TRBJ2-4; V: TRBV14; CDR3: ASSQGLEGYRY
J: TRBJ1-5; V: TRBV3-1; CDR3: ASSRDTGEGQPQH
J: TRBJ2-1; V: TRBV10-3; CDR3: AISEGAGGLDEQF
J: TRBJ2-7; V: TRBV20-1; CDR3: SARDGTSGAYEQY
J: TRBJ2-7; V: TRBV28; CDR3: ASSQFRGSISYEQY
J: TRBJ2-7; V: TRBV27; CDR3: ASSLGGITYEQY
J: TRBJ2-1; V: TRBV7-9; CDR3: ASSLTVSYNEQF
J: TRBJ2-7; V: TRBV3-1; CDR3: ASSQTSGSYEQY
J: TRBJ2-7; V: TRBV29-1; CDR3: SGGSEQY
J: TRBJ1-4; V: TRBV5-1; CDR3: ASSWDGGKLF
J: TRBJ2-3; V: TRBV7-6; CDR3: ASSLTSGDTDTQY
J: TRBJ2-5; V: TRBV29-1; CDR3: RATGGRETQY
J: TRBJ2-5; V: TRBV14; CDR3: ASSQIGSGRETQY
J: TRBJ1-1; V: TRBV14; CDR3: ASSQGGDAF
J: TRBJ2-7; V: TRBV28; CDR3: ASSFGTGSYEQY
J: TRBJ2-3; V: TRBV5-5; CDR3: ASSSGVARGDTQY
J: TRBJ2-7; V: TRBV7-9; CDR3: ASSSMTSEQY
J: TRBJ1-2; V: TRBV12-3/TRBV12-4; CDR3: ASRMSRGRAEGYT
J: TRBJ2-1; V: TRBV19; CDR3: ASSSTGLAGGNEQF